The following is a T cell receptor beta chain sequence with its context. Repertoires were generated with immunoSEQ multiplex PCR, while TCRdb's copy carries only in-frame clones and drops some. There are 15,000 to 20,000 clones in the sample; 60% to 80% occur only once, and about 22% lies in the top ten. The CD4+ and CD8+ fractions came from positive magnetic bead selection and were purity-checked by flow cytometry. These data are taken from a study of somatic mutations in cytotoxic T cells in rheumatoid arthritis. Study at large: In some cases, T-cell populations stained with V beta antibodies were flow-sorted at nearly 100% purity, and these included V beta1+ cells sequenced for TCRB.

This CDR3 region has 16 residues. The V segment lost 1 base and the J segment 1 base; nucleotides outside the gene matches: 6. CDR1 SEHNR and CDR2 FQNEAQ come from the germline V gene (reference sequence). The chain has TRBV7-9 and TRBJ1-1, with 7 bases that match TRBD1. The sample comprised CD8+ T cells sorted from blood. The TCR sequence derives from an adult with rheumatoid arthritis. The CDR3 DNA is TGTGCCAGCAGCTTAGGACGTGACAGGGAGAACACTGAAGCTTTCTTT. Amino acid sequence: CASSLGRDRENTEAFF.